The clone carrying this TCR beta chain appeared many times. Its antigen is not known. The CDR3 spans 14 residues. The V end lost 7 bases, the J end lost 7 bases, and 17 bases lay between the germline ends. CDR1 SNHLY and CDR2 FYNNEI come from the germline V gene. TCR beta libraries were built with iRepertoire HTBI primers and Arm-PCR of CDR3 regions. In TCRdb, the multiplex PCR reads were re-called with MiXCR into one record per CDR3 protein. The table includes about 290,000 distinct CDR3 sequences, around a fifth detected once. The time point denotes: persistent/refractory GD, antithyroid drugs over 5 years with positive TRAb. Preparation of the TCR library used RNA extracted from PBMCs. It was an endocrinology department in Xi'an, China, that provided the patients. EDTA tubes were used for drawing around 9.7 milliliters of peripheral blood. This record belongs to a study of regulatory T cells in long-lasting Graves disease. Notes on the study in general: Persistent patients shared more public clonotypes (around 2,500) than newly diagnosed patients (around 1,000).

The TCR originated in a female donor with Graves disease. Here the sequenced sample was peripheral blood mononuclear cells (PBMCs), taken when the disease was refractory, from a patient treated with antithyroid drugs. The genes are TRBV2 and TRBJ1-5; weak D call: TRBD1 (6 bases). The CDR3: CASNSRTVQQPQHF. The CDR3 DNA is TGTGCCAGCAACTCAAGGACAGTACAGCAGCCCCAGCATTTT.